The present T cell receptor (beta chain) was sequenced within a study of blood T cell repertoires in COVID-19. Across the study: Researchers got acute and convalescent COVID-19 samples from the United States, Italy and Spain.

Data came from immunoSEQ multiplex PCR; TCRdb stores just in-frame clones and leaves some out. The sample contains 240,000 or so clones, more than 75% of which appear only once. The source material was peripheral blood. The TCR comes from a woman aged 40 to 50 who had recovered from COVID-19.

CDR3 loop: CATTTIRAGGYGYTF. In DNA, the CDR3 is TGTGCTACCACCACGATCCGGGCAGGGGGCTATGGCTACACCTTC. This sequence joins TRBV12-5 and TRBJ1-2; 7 bases line up with TRBD1. Germline V gives CDR1 LGHNT, CDR2 FRNRAP. The CDR3 contains 15 residues. V dropped 10 bases and J dropped 4; count of bases not matched to a gene: 15.